This is a list of T cell receptor beta chains from one sample in a study of blood T cells in healthy people across ages. From the 5' RACE reads, TCRdb called clonotypes with MiXCR, one entry per CDR3 protein. The sample has around 990,000 distinct CDR3 sequences, 20% to 25% seen once. The data also belong to a second study, concerning T cells of mothers and their children.

Sequenced material: blood. The receptors stem from a girl aged 2 to 10 in good health. CDR3s include the opening cysteine and the closing phenylalanine or tryptophan. A D gene is named only where the DNA matches it firmly. Clone size is not always given. Where it is, it says once, few, many or a class for expanded clones.

J	D	V	size	DNA	CDR3
TRBJ2-1	.	TRBV7-3	.	TGTGCCAGCAGCCAGGCCGGCAATGAGCACTTCTTC	CASSQAGNEHFF
TRBJ2-5	TRBD2	TRBV5-1	.	TGCGCCAGCAGCGGAAGACTAGCGGAACCAGTGTACCAAGAGACCCAGTACTTC	CASSGRLAEPVYQETQYF
TRBJ2-1	TRBD2	TRBV15	few	TGTGCCACCAGCTCCGGGGGGGCAGTCTCCTACAATGAGCAGTTCTTC	CATSSGGAVSYNEQFF
TRBJ2-5	.	TRBV12-3/TRBV12-4	few	TGTGCCAGCAGTCTCCGGGACGAGGGTCAAGAGACCCAGTACTTC	CASSLRDEGQETQYF
TRBJ2-2	.	TRBV12-3/TRBV12-4	.	TGTGCCAGCAGTTTCCTGGCCACGGGTGCCGGGGAGCTGTGTTTT	CASSFLATGAGELCF
TRBJ1-5	.	TRBV24-1	.	TGTGCCACCAGTGATTTACGGGGATTCCAGCATTTT	CATSDLRGFQHF
TRBJ2-5	TRBD1	TRBV29-1	once	TGCAGCGTTGAAGGACAGGGGGCTCGGGAGACCCAGTACTTC	CSVEGQGARETQYF
TRBJ2-1	.	TRBV6-5	.	TGTGCCAGCAGTTACGGAGAGGGGTTTCCCTCCTACAATGAGCAGTTCTTC	CASSYGEGFPSYNEQFF
TRBJ1-2	TRBD1	TRBV28	.	TGTGCCAGCAGTTCGATTGGGACAGGGGTTAACTATGGCTACACCTTC	CASSSIGTGVNYGYTF
TRBJ1-2	TRBD1	TRBV6-6	.	TGTGCCAGCAGTCCCGGACAGGGAAGTGATGGCTACACCTTC	CASSPGQGSDGYTF
TRBJ1-6	.	TRBV12-5	.	TGTGCTAGTGGTTTATCGGGGAATTCACCCCTCCACTTT	CASGLSGNSPLHF
TRBJ2-5	.	TRBV12-3/TRBV12-4	.	TGTGCCAGCTCGTACAGAGAAGAGACCCAGTACTTC	CASSYREETQYF
TRBJ2-7	TRBD2	TRBV10-3	.	TGTGCCATCAGTTCGACTAGCGGGCGTATCTACGAGCAGTACTTC	CAISSTSGRIYEQYF
TRBJ2-3	TRBD2	TRBV7-2	few	TGTGCCAGCAGCTCCAACCTAGCGGGGGGGGCAGATACGCAGTATTTT	CASSSNLAGGADTQYF
TRBJ2-1	TRBD2	TRBV20-1	few	TGCAGTGCTAGAGCCCTAGCGGGAGTAGATATCGGGGGTGAGCAGTTCTTC	CSARALAGVDIGGEQFF
TRBJ2-5	.	TRBV20-1	.	TGCAGTGCCGAGGGGCCGTCGGAGACCCAGTACTTC	CSAEGPSETQYF
TRBJ2-5	.	TRBV9	.	TGTGCCAGCAGCGCCTCACAGATAAGTCAAGAGACCCAGTACTTC	CASSASQISQETQYF
TRBJ1-6	.	TRBV6-6	.	TGTGCCGGCGGGGTTCTCTATAATTCACCCCTCCACTTT	CAGGVLYNSPLHF
TRBJ2-1	TRBD2	TRBV7-3	many	TGTGCCAGCAGCTTAATTCTTTCTAGCGGGAACCTGTTCTTC	CASSLILSSGNLFF